What follows are 14 T cell receptor beta chains derived from one specimen sequenced in a study of CD8+ T cells in alopecia areata. Once RNA had been extracted, it was reverse transcribed into cDNA to act as the sequencing template. TCRdb keeps only in-frame clones here, not all; method: immunoSEQ multiplex PCR. The table records approximately 180,000 clones, 60% of them present only once. The treatment was: oral pan-JAK inhibitor, 5-10 mg twice daily. Material: CD4+ T cells sorted from blood, obtained at week 24, from a patient treated with tofacitinib. Source of these receptors: a human donor with alopecia areata.

V gene TRBV5-1 combines with J gene TRBJ2-7, with TRBD1 identical over 9 bases. This CDR3 is built from 14 residues. Germline assignment: CDR1 SGHRS and CDR2 YFSETQ. The V gene end was trimmed by 5 bases and the J gene end by 2 bases; junction bases not matched to a gene: 5. CDR3 amino acids: CASRPGQGTYEQYF. DNA for the CDR3: TGCGCCAGCAGGCCTGGACAGGGGACCTACGAGCAGTACTTC.

V is TRBV5-1 and J is TRBJ2-1; 7 bases are shared with TRBD2. Looked up from germline, CDR1 is SGHRS and CDR2 is YFSETQ. J was trimmed by 3 bases and V by 2 bases; bases with no gene match: 2. The CDR3 sequence is 14 residues long. CDR3 sequence: CASSFAGDYNEQFF. The CDR3 DNA sequence: TGCGCCAGCAGCTTTGCGGGGGACTACAATGAGCAGTTCTTC.

The chain couples TRBV10-3 to TRBJ1-1; 7 positions match TRBD1. V gave up 6 bases and J gave up 7 bases; unmatched junction bases: 5. Germline assignment: CDR1 ENHRY and CDR2 SYGVKD. CDR3 length equals 12 residues. The CDR3 protein is CAIRDRRNEAFF. CDR3 DNA: TGTGCCATCAGGGACAGGAGAAATGAAGCTTTCTTT.

The CDR3 sequence: CASSRNRGEAFF. CDR3 DNA sequence: TGTGCCAGCAGCAGAAACAGGGGTGAAGCTTTCTTT. J is TRBJ1-1 and V is TRBV2; TRBD1 matches at 7 bases. CDR1 SNHLY and CDR2 FYNNEI come from the germline V gene. This CDR3 is 12 amino acids long. The junction had 5 bases not matched to a gene; V was cut back by 6 bases and J by 7 bases.

This rearrangement joins TRBV15 to TRBJ2-2, with D possibly being TRBD1 or TRBD2 (5 bases each). V gave up 3 bases and J gave up 2 bases, with 16 bases separating them. The CDR3 runs to 17 residues. The germline CDR1 and CDR2 sequences are LNHNV and YYDKDF (reference sequence). CDR3 DNA: TGTGCCACCAGCAGGAAGGGGATAGCGCCCAACACCGGGGAGCTGTTTTTT. Its translation: CATSRKGIAPNTGELFF.

The J gene is TRBJ1-5, the V gene TRBV2; a possible D gene is TRBD1 (5 bases). The CDR3 has 18 residues. Trimming stripped 5 bases from V and 2 bases from J, with 22 bases between. Per germline, CDR1 SNHLY and CDR2 FYNNEI. CDR3 loop: CASSREGFGMGGNQPQHF. The CDR3 DNA follows: TGTGCCAGCAGTCGGGAGGGATTTGGGATGGGGGGCAATCAGCCCCAGCATTTT.

Note on this clone: In the same sample, other DNA sequences code for this CDR3. J is TRBJ2-6 and V is TRBV30; D not certain. The CDR3 is made up of 12 amino acids. V lost 2 bases to trimming and J lost 4 bases, with 3 bases between them. Germline V CDR1 and CDR2: GTSNPN, SVGIG (reference sequence). This chain's CDR3 is CAWSSGANVLTF. The CDR3 DNA is TGTGCCTGGAGTTCGGGGGCCAACGTCCTGACTTTC.

The J gene is TRBJ1-1, the V gene TRBV2; the D gene is possibly TRBD1 (6 bases). The CDR3 is 13 residues long. Germline V lookup: CDR1 SNHLY, CDR2 FYNNEI. V was trimmed by 5 bases and J by 1 base, leaving 8 bases between them. CDR3 nucleotides: TGTGCCAGCAGTCGACAGGAGAACACTGAAGCTTTCTTT. This encodes CASSRQENTEAFF.

This clone was counted only a few times. V gene TRBV5-4 combines with J gene TRBJ1-1, with no clear D. Trimming shortened V by 2 bases and J by 0 bases, and 2 bases separated the two germline ends. Germline V gene sequence: CDR1 SGHNT, CDR2 YYREEE (reference sequence). The CDR3 contains 12 residues. In DNA, the CDR3 is TGTGCCAGCAGCTTAATGAACACTGAAGCTTTCTTT. It specifies CASSLMNTEAFF.

The J gene is TRBJ1-1, the V gene TRBV2; a possible D gene is TRBD1 (6 bases). Germline CDR1 and CDR2: SNHLY and FYNNEI. This CDR3 contains 13 residues. V was shortened by 4 bases and J by 10 bases, with 16 bases between the two germline ends. The CDR3 sequence is CASSGRQVGGAFF. CDR3 DNA: TGTGCCAGCAGTGGAAGACAGGTGGGGGGAGCTTTCTTT.

The V call is TRBV7-9, the J call TRBJ2-5, with D hard to call. CDR1 SEHNR and CDR2 FQNEAQ come from the germline V gene (reference sequence). Trimming shortened V by 6 bases and J by 1 base, and 12 bases separated the two germline ends. The CDR3 extends over 14 amino acids. The chain's CDR3 is CASSPDRSQETQYF. CDR3 nucleotides: TGTGCCAGCAGTCCTGACCGGTCCCAAGAGACCCAGTACTTC.

This rearrangement joins TRBV4-1 to TRBJ1-2; D uncertain. Trimming removed 2 bases at V and 10 bases at J, with 20 bases between. This CDR3 has 15 amino acids. CDR1 is MGHRA and CDR2 is YSYEKL in the germline V gene. The CDR3 DNA reads as TGCGCCAGCAGCCAAAACGGATTCAGCGGACCTCACTACACCTTC. The encoded protein is CASSQNGFSGPHYTF.

This clone appeared a few times. The J gene is TRBJ2-5, the V gene TRBV5-1, with D uncertain. Looked up from germline, CDR1 is SGHRS and CDR2 is YFSETQ. V was clipped by 6 bases and J by 2 bases, with 8 bases between them. CDR3 length: 12 amino acids. The CDR3 DNA sequence: TGCGCCAGCAATGACATACAAGAGACCCAGTACTTC. As protein: CASNDIQETQYF.

V is TRBV29-1 and J is TRBJ1-5, with no clear D. The CDR3 runs 13 residues. Germline V lookup: CDR1 SQVTM, CDR2 ANQGSEA. With 5 bases removed from V and 6 bases from J, the gap between germline ends came to 14 bases. CDR3 nucleotides: TGCAGCGTTCTGACCGACCCCGTTCAGCCCCAGCATTTT. Amino acid sequence: CSVLTDPVQPQHF.